These 2 T cell receptor beta chains share one sample of origin, sequenced in a study of metastatic and nonmetastatic thyroid tumors. Among the patients, none had received any treatment before thyroid surgery. TCRdb reprocessed the PCR reads using MiXCR. The table includes tens of thousands of clones, 24% detected once. Sequenced input: blood. The receptors were gathered from a male donor with papillary thyroid cancer or a benign thyroid nodule (not recorded which). Some clones in this sample may be carry-over from other donors' samples.

The table lists this clone with many counts. This chain uses TRBV4-1 with TRBJ2-5, with TRBD2 identical over 14 bases. CDR1 is MGHRA, CDR2 YSYEKL, per germline. Trimming took 4 bases from V and 5 from J; bases not matched to a gene: 9. The CDR3 runs to 17 residues. For the CDR3, the DNA is TGCGCCAGCAGCCTCGGACTAGCGGGAGGTGTAGAGGAGACCCAGTACTTC. This sequence encodes CASSLGLAGGVEETQYF.

This clone is categorized as medium-sized. This chain connects TRBV6-5 to TRBJ2-7; D unclear. This CDR3 is built from 17 residues. V was trimmed by 0 bases and J by 0 bases, leaving 15 bases between them. Per germline, CDR1 MNHEY and CDR2 SVGAGI. Here the CDR3 reads CASSYSSRPLFSYEQYF. The CDR3 DNA reads TGTGCCAGCAGTTACTCGAGTAGACCGCTATTCTCCTACGAGCAGTACTTC.